A single sample is the source of the 26 T cell receptor beta chains below, sequenced in a study of blood T cell repertoires in COVID-19. Repertoires were generated with immunoSEQ multiplex PCR, while TCRdb's copy carries only in-frame clones and drops some. The data contain about 310,000 clones, about 87% of them singletons. The sequenced sample was peripheral blood. These TCRs come from a woman in her fifties or sixties who had recovered from COVID-19.

The rearrangement links TRBV30 to TRBJ2-7; possible D gene TRBD1, 7 bases. V was clipped by 5 bases and J by 4 bases, with 9 bases between them. The CDR3 totals 11 residues. Germline lookup yields CDR1 GTSNPN and CDR2 SVGIG (reference sequence). The CDR3 spells CAWQGGYEQYF. In DNA, the CDR3 is TGTGCCTGGCAGGGGGGATACGAGCAGTACTTC.

This rearrangement joins TRBV19 to TRBJ1-1; 8 nucleotides line up with TRBD1. The V segment lost 6 bases and the J segment 0 bases; nucleotides outside the gene matches: 6. This CDR3 has 15 amino acids. Germline V gives CDR1 LNHDA, CDR2 SQIVND (reference sequence). This chain's CDR3 is CASSSPGQVNTEAFF. DNA of the CDR3: TGTGCCAGTAGCTCACCGGGACAGGTGAACACTGAAGCTTTCTTT. Filled out from reference TRBV19 and TRBJ1-1, the complete variable domain reads DGGITQSPKYLFRKEGQNVTLSCEQNLNHDAMYWYRQDPGQGLRLIYYSQIVNDFQKGDIAEGYSVSREKKESFPLTVTSAQKNPTAFYLCASSSPGQVNTEAFFGQGTRLTVV.

The chain has TRBV7-2 and TRBJ1-2; D not certain. CDR3 length equals 15 residues. Trimming removed 0 bases at V and 4 bases at J, with 12 bases between. Per germline, CDR1 SGHTA and CDR2 FQGNSA. As DNA, the CDR3 is TGTGCCAGCAGCTTAGCGCGGCAGATACCCTATGGCTACACCTTC. It yields the protein CASSLARQIPYGYTF.

The J gene is TRBJ2-3, the V gene TRBV28; D remains unclear. Germline assignment: CDR1 MDHEN and CDR2 SYDVKM. Trimming removed 4 bases from V and 10 bases from J, with 15 bases in between. CDR3 length: 13 residues. The DNA for the CDR3 is TGTGCCAGCAGTTCCCCCGCGGTTTATGCGCAGTATTTT. It translates to CASSSPAVYAQYF.

The chain has TRBV10-3 and TRBJ2-5; D unresolved. V was cut by 7 bases and J by 3 bases, with 12 bases left in between. This CDR3 is 13 amino acids long. Germline V lookup: CDR1 ENHRY, CDR2 SYGVKD. CDR3 residues: CAINEGAEETQYF. The CDR3 nucleotides are TGTGCCATCAATGAAGGAGCTGAAGAGACCCAGTACTTC.

The CDR3 nucleotides read TGTGCCAGCAGCTTCAGGGGGTCAAACTCTGGAAACACCATATATTTT. It specifies CASSFRGSNSGNTIYF. The chain links TRBV5-8 to TRBJ1-3, with 7 bases that match TRBD1. Trimming removed 2 bases from V and 0 bases from J; junction bases left unmatched: 5. The CDR3 totals 16 residues. Germline V gene sequence: CDR1 SGHTS, CDR2 YDEGEE.

CDR3 sequence (DNA): TGCAGCGCCGCGGAGCTCCCGGGGGAAAAACTGTTTTTT. Amino acids: CSAAELPGEKLFF. V is TRBV29-1 and J is TRBJ1-4; D is undetermined. Germline V gives CDR1 SQVTM, CDR2 ANQGSEA. Trimming took off 7 bases at V and 8 bases at J, with 17 bases between the two ends. The CDR3 contains 13 residues.

The CDR3 reads CASSYSGAGNGYTF. CDR3 bases: TGTGCCAGCAGTTACTCGGGGGCAGGGAATGGCTACACCTTC. The chain links TRBV6-5 to TRBJ1-2; TRBD1 is a possible D gene (6 bases). CDR1 is MNHEY, CDR2 SVGAGI, per germline. The CDR3 covers 14 residues. The V and J ends lost 0 bases and 6 bases respectively, with 11 bases between them.

The V and J genes are TRBV9 and TRBJ1-4, with 7 nucleotides matching TRBD1. V lost 3 bases, J lost 6 bases, and 14 bases stayed unmatched. Germline CDR1 and CDR2: SGDLS and YYNGEE. This CDR3 region has 17 residues. CDR3 in amino acids: CASSENKDRVVHEKLFF. CDR3 sequence (DNA): TGTGCCAGCAGCGAAAACAAAGACAGGGTTGTGCATGAAAAACTGTTTTTT.

This clone was seen more than once but under ten times. The genes are TRBV18 and TRBJ1-1; D is uncertain. This CDR3 has 14 amino acids. Germline lookup yields CDR1 KGHSH and CDR2 LQKENI. Trimming pared 3 bases from V and 5 bases from J, leaving 13 bases between. CDR3 sequence: CASSPEWLGTEAFF. The CDR3, as DNA: TGTGCCAGCTCACCCGAGTGGCTCGGGACTGAAGCTTTCTTT.

CDR3 sequence reads: CASGLTGYEAFF. CDR3 DNA: TGTGCCAGCGGACTTACAGGGTATGAAGCTTTCTTT. The chain recombines TRBV28 with TRBJ1-1; D possibly corresponds to TRBD1 (6 bases). Trimming removed 8 bases from V and 7 bases from J, with 14 bases in between. Germline CDR1 MDHEN, CDR2 SYDVKM. This CDR3 comprises 12 residues. Drawing the rest from reference TRBV28 and TRBJ1-1, the complete variable domain is DVKVTQSSRYLVKRTGEKVFLECVQDMDHENMFWYRQDPGLGLRLIYFSYDVKMKEKGDIPEGYSVSREKKERFSLILESASTNQTSMYLCASGLTGYEAFFGQGTRLTVV.

The chain recombines TRBV5-5 with TRBJ1-2, with 8 bases identical to TRBD1. The V and J ends lost 3 bases and 2 bases, in that order; junction bases with no gene match: 3. The CDR3 contains 14 residues. Germline CDR1 SGHKS, CDR2 YYEKEE (reference sequence). CDR3 in DNA: TGTGCCAGCAGCTCTTGGACAGGGAACTATGGCTACACCTTC. This encodes CASSSWTGNYGYTF.

The rearrangement joins TRBV5-4 to TRBJ2-3, with a weak D call TRBD1 (5 bases). Germline V gene sequence: CDR1 SGHNT, CDR2 YYREEE (reference sequence). Trimming stripped 0 bases from V and 2 bases from J, with 10 bases between. The CDR3 consists of 15 residues. The CDR3: CASSLVGRNTDTQYF. The CDR3 DNA reads TGTGCCAGCAGCTTGGTGGGGCGGAACACAGATACGCAGTATTTT.

The J gene is TRBJ1-5, the V gene TRBV20-1, with D unresolved. Trimming left V 3 bases short and J 2 bases short, with 14 bases between. The germline CDR1 and CDR2 sequences are DFQATT and SNEGSKA (reference sequence). The CDR3 sequence is 15 residues long. This CDR3 reads CSASGSRVGNQPQHF. DNA for the CDR3: TGCAGTGCTAGTGGGTCGAGGGTTGGCAATCAGCCCCAGCATTTT.

This clone was seen a single time. One junction end does not reproduce the germline sequence, and a read error may be involved. The rearrangement links TRBV7-7 to TRBJ2-2, with 7 nucleotides matching TRBD1. This CDR3 region has 15 residues. Germline assignment: CDR1 SSHAT and CDR2 FNYEAQ (reference sequence). The CDR3 is CASSPDRAYTGELFF. CDR3 coding DNA: TGTGCTAGCAGCCCAGACAGGGCATACACCGGGGAGCTGTTTTTT.

The chain recombines TRBV20-1 with TRBJ1-5; D remains ambiguous. The CDR3 extends over 15 amino acids. Germline lookup yields CDR1 DFQATT and CDR2 SNEGSKA (reference sequence). V lost 3 bases and J lost 1, with 13 bases in between. CDR3 sequence (DNA): TGCAGTGCTAGTAACGGGGAAGGGAGCAATCAGCCCCAGCATTTT. Its protein is CSASNGEGSNQPQHF.

V usage is TRBV28 and J usage is TRBJ2-1, with 13 bases identical to TRBD2. V shed 5 bases, J shed 14 bases, and the junction held 12 bases outside the gene matches. CDR1 and CDR2 from the germline V gene are MDHEN and SYDVKM. The length of the CDR3 is 15 residues. This CDR3 reads CASSPLLAGGPLEFF. The CDR3 bases are TGTGCCAGCAGTCCTCTACTAGCGGGGGGGCCTCTCGAGTTCTTC. Complete variable domain (other parts from reference TRBV28 and TRBJ2-1): DVKVTQSSRYLVKRTGEKVFLECVQDMDHENMFWYRQDPGLGLRLIYFSYDVKMKEKGDIPEGYSVSREKKERFSLILESASTNQTSMYLCASSPLLAGGPLEFFGPGTRLTVL.

This chain links TRBV6-5 with TRBJ1-1; D may be TRBD1 (5 bases). Germline assignment: CDR1 MNHEY and CDR2 SVGAGI. The germline V and J ends were trimmed by 0 bases and 4 bases, with 12 bases remaining between them. The CDR3 contains 15 residues. In nucleotides, the CDR3 is TGTGCCAGCAGTTACTCGGCGGGGCCGGGCACTGAAGCTTTCTTT. It is translated as CASSYSAGPGTEAFF.

This clone came up a few times. The chain couples TRBV19 to TRBJ1-5, with TRBD1 matching 8 bases. V was pared by 1 base and J by 4 bases, with 3 bases of the junction left unmatched. This CDR3 is 15 amino acids long. Germline values: CDR1 LNHDA, CDR2 SQIVND (reference sequence). The CDR3 spells CASSIVWDRNQPQHF. DNA of the CDR3: TGTGCCAGTAGTATAGTCTGGGACAGGAATCAGCCCCAGCATTTT.

The rearrangement joins TRBV19 to TRBJ2-2, with a weak D call TRBD1 (6 bases). Per the germline V gene, CDR1 is LNHDA and CDR2 is SQIVND (reference sequence). The CDR3 is 14 amino acids. V gave up 3 bases and J gave up 6 bases, with 11 bases separating them. CDR3 protein: CASSIRDTAGELFF. The CDR3 region has the DNA TGTGCCAGTAGTATCCGGGACACCGCCGGGGAGCTGTTTTTT.

The rearrangement joins TRBV9 to TRBJ1-1, with D maybe TRBD1 (5 bases). Trimming took off 0 bases at V and 0 bases at J, with 12 bases between the two ends. Per the germline V gene, CDR1 is SGDLS and CDR2 is YYNGEE. The CDR3 has 16 residues. The CDR3 DNA follows: TGTGCCAGCAGCGTAGGGACAACAAGATTGAACACTGAAGCTTTCTTT. It yields the protein CASSVGTTRLNTEAFF.

V and J are TRBV28 and TRBJ2-5; TRBD1 is a possible D gene (6 bases). The CDR3 spans 14 residues. Trimming left V 1 base short and J 3 bases short, with 9 bases between. In germline, CDR1 is MDHEN, CDR2 SYDVKM. CDR3 bases: TGTGCCAGCAGTTTATATCCAGGGGAAGAGACCCAGTACTTC. Protein sequence: CASSLYPGEETQYF.

The chain uses TRBV5-1 and TRBJ1-2; D call uncertain. The CDR3 covers 13 residues. The germline gives CDR1 SGHRS, CDR2 YFSETQ. Trimming left V 0 bases short and J 11 bases short, with 14 bases between. CDR3 residues: CASSLVTAGKYTF. CDR3 nucleotides: TGCGCCAGCAGCTTGGTTACAGCCGGGAAGTACACCTTC.

As concerns this clone: Other nucleotide sequences from this sample produce the same CDR3. This chain connects TRBV9 to TRBJ2-1; 9 nucleotides match TRBD2. The CDR3 is made up of 16 amino acids. The germline V gene encodes CDR1 SGDLS and CDR2 YYNGEE. J was trimmed by 3 bases and V by 0 bases; bases with no gene match: 4. This chain's CDR3 is CASSVVAGGFYNEQFF. CDR3 sequence (DNA): TGTGCCAGCAGCGTAGTCGCGGGGGGGTTCTACAATGAGCAGTTCTTC. The whole variable domain, remainder taken from reference TRBV9 and TRBJ2-1, is DSGVTQTPKHLITATGQRVTLRCSPRSGDLSVYWYQQSLDQGLQFLIQYYNGEERAKGNILERFSAQQFPDLHSELNLSSLELGDSALYFCASSVVAGGFYNEQFFGPGTRLTVL.

The chain has TRBV4-1 and TRBJ2-7, with 8 nucleotides matching TRBD1. The CDR3 extends over 14 amino acids. Per germline, CDR1 MGHRA and CDR2 YSYEKL. Losses at the gene ends were 4 bases for V and 3 bases for J; bases not matched to a gene: 5. The CDR3 DNA sequence: TGCGCCAGCAGCCCGACAGGGGAGGACTACGAGCAGTACTTC. This translates into CASSPTGEDYEQYF.

The genes are TRBV20-1 and TRBJ1-1; D remains ambiguous. The CDR3 runs 11 residues. Trimming cost V 6 bases and J 7 bases, with 12 bases left between them. Germline values: CDR1 DFQATT, CDR2 SNEGSKA (reference sequence). The CDR3 DNA follows: TGCAGTGCCCCAGAGGCCTATGAAGCTTTCTTT. As protein: CSAPEAYEAFF.